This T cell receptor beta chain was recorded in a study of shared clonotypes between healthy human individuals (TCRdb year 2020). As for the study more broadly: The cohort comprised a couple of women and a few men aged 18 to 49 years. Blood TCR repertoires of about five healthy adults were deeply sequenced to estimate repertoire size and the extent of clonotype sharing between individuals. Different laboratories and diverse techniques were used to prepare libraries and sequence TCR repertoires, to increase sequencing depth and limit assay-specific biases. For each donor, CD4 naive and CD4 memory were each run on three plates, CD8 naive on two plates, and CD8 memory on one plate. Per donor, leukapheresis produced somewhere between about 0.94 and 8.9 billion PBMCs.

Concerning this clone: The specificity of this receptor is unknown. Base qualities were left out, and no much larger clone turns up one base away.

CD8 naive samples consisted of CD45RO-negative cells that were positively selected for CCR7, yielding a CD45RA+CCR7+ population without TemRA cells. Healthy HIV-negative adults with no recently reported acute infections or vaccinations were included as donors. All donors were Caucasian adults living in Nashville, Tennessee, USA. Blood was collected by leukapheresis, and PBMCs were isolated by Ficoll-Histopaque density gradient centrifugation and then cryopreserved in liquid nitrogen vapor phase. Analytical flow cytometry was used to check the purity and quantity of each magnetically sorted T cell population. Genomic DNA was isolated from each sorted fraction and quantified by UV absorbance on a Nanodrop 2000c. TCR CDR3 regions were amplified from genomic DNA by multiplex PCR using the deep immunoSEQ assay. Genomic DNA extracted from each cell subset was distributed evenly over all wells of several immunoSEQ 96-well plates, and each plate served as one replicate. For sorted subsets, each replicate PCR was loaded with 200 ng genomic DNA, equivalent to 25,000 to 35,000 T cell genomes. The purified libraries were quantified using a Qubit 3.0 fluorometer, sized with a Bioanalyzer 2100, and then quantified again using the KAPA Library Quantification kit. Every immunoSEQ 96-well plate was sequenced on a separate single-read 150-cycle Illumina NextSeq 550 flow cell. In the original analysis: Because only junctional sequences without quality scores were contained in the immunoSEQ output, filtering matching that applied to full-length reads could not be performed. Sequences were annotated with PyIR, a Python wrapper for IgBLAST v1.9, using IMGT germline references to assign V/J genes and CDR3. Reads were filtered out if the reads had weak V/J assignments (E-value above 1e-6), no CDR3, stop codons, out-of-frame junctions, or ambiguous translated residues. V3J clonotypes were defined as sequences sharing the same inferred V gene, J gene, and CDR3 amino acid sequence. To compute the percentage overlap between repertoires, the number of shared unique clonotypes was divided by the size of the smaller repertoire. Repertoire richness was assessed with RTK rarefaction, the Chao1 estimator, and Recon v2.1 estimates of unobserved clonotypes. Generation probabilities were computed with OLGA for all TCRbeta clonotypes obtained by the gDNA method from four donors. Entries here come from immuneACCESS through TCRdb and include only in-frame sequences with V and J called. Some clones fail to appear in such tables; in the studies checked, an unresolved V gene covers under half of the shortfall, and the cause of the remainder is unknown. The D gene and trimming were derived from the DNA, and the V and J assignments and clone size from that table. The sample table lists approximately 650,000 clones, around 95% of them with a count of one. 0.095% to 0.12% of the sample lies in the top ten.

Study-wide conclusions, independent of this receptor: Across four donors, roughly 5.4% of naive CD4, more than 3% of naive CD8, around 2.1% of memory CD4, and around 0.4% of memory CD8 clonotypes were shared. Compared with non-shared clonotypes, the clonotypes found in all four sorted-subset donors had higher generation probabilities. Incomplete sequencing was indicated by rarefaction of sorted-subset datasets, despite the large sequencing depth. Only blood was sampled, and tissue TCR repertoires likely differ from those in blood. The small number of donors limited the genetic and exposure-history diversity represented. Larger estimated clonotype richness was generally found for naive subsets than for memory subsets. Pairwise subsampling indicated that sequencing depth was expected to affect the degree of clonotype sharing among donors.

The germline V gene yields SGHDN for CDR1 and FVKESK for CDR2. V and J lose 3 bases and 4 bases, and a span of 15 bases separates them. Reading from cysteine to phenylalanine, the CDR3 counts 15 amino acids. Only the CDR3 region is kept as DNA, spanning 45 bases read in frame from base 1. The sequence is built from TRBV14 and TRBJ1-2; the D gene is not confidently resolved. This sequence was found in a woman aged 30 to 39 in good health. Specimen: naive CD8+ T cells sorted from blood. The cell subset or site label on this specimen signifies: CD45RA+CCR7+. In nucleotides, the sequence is TGTGCCAGCAGCCAGTCGGGTCGGGGAATCTATGGCTACACCTTC. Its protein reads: CASSQSGRGIYGYTF.